This paragraph reports one T cell receptor (beta chain). Its antigen remains unknown. One end of the junction fails to match germline, which may point to a read error. TCR cDNA, made by 5'RACE template switching, carried an added universal primer site and UMIs. One entry per CDR3 protein results from TCRdb running MiXCR on the 5' RACE reads. Among hundreds of thousands of distinct CDR3 sequences listed, approximately 13% were seen once. This entry comes from a study of T cells after yellow fever vaccination. Study-wide results and caveats: Clonotypes found in both CD4 and CD8 compartments made up a small share.

The receptor was derived from a young man who received the YFV17D yellow fever vaccine. Sequenced material: PBMCs, taken on the day of the yellow fever booster vaccination.

The CDR3 loop is CCAVSLGTSATYEQYF. The CDR3 nucleotides read TGCTGTGCTGTCTCTCTGGGGACTAGCGCAACCTACGAGCAGTACTTC. The rearrangement links TRBV20-1 to TRBJ2-7; 10 nucleotides line up with TRBD2. CDR3 size: 16 residues. CDR1 and CDR2 (germline): DFQATT, SNEGSKA (reference sequence).